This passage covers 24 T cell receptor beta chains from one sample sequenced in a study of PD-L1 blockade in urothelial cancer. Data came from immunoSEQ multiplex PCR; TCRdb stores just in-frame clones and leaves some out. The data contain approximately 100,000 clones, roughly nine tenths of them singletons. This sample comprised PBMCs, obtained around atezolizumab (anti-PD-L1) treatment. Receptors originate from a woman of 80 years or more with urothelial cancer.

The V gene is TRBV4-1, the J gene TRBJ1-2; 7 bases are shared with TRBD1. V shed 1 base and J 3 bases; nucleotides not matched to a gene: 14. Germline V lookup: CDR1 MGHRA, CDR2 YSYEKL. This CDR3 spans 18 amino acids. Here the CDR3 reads CASSQVGTVNPTDYGYTF. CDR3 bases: TGCGCCAGCAGCCAAGTGGGGACAGTTAACCCGACGGACTATGGCTACACCTTC.

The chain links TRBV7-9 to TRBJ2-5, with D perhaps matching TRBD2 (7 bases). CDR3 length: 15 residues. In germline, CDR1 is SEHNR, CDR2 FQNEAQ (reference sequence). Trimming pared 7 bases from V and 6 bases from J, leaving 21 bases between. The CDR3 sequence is CASTRGWGGEQTQYF. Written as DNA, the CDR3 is TGTGCCAGCACCCGAGGGTGGGGGGGCGAACAGACCCAGTACTTC.

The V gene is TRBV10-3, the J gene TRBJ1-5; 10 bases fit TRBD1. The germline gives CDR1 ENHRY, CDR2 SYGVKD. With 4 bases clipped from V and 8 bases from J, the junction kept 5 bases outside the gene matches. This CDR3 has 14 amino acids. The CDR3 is CAISGGTGVEPQHF. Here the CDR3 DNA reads TGTGCCATCAGTGGAGGGACAGGGGTCGAGCCCCAGCATTTT.

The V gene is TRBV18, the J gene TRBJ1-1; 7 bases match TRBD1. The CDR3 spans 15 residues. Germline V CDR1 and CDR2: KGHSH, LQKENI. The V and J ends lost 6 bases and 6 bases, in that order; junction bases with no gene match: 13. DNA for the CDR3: TGTGCCAGCTCCACTCAAAAGACAGGGTTGGCTGAAGCTTTCTTT. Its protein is CASSTQKTGLAEAFF.

The CDR3, as DNA: TGTGCCAGCAGTATTCGGACAGGGGGCTATTCCTACGAGCAGTACTTC. This translates into CASSIRTGGYSYEQYF. The chain recombines TRBV28 with TRBJ2-7; TRBD1 agrees at 11 bases. V lost 5 bases and J lost 1; bases outside the gene matches: 7. CDR3 length: 16 residues. The germline CDR1 and CDR2 sequences are MDHEN and SYDVKM.

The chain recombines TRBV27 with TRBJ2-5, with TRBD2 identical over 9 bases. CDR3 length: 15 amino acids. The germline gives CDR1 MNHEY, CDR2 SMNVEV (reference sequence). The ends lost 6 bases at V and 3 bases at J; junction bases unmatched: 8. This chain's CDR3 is CASSHGLAMKETQYF. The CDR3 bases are TGTGCCAGCAGCCACGGACTAGCGATGAAAGAGACCCAGTACTTC.

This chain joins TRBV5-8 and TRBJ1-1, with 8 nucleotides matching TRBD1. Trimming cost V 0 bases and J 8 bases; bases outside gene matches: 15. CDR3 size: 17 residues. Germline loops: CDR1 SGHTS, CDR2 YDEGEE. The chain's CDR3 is CASSLAGLPGGALEAFF. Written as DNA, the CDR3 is TGTGCCAGCAGCTTGGCGGGCTTGCCAGGGGGCGCATTGGAAGCTTTCTTT.

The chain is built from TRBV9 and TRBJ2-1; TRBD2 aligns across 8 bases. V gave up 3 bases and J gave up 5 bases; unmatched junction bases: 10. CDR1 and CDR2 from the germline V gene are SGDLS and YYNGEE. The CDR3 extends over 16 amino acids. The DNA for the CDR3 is TGTGCCAGCAGCGCGTCTAGCGGGTTCAGAAACAATGAGCAGTTCTTC. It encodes CASSASSGFRNNEQFF. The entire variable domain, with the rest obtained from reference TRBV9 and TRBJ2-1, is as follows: DSGVTQTPKHLITATGQRVTLRCSPRSGDLSVYWYQQSLDQGLQFLIQYYNGEERAKGNILERFSAQQFPDLHSELNLSSLELGDSALYFCASSASSGFRNNEQFFGPGTRLTVL.

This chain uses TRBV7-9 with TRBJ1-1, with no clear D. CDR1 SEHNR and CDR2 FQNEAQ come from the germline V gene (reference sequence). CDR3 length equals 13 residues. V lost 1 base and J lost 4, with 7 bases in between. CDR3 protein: CASSLEGVTEAFF. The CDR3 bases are TGTGCCAGCAGCTTAGAGGGAGTCACTGAAGCTTTCTTT.

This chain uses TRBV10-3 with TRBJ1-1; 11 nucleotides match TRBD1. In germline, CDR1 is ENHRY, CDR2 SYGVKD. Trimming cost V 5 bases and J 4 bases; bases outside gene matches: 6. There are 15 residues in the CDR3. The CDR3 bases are TGTGCCATCAGTAAAGCCGGGACAGGGGGCACTGAAGCTTTCTTT. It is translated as CAISKAGTGGTEAFF.

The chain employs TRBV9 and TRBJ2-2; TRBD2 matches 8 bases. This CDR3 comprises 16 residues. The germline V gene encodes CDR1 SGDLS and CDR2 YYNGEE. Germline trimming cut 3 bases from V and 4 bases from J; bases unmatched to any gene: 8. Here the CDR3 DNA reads TGTGCCAGCAGCGAGGGGGGCGGGAGGATCACCGGGGAGCTGTTTTTT. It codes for CASSEGGGRITGELFF.

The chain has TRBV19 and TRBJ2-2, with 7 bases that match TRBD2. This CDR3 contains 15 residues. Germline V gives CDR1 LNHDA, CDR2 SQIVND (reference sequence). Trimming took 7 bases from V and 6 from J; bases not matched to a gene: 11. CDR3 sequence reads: CASTHLREAPGELFF. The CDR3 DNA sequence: TGTGCCAGTACCCATCTACGGGAGGCCCCCGGGGAGCTGTTTTTT.

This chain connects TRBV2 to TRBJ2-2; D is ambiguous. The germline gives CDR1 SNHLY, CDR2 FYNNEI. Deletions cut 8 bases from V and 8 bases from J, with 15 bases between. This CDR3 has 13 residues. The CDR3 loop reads CASGDLPMGELFF. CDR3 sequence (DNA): TGTGCCAGCGGAGACCTGCCGATGGGGGAGCTGTTTTTT.

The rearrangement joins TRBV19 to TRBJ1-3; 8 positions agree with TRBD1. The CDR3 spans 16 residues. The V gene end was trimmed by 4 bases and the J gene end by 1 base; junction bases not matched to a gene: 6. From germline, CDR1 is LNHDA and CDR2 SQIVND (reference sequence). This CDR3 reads CASSTQGALSGNTIYF. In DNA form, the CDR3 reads TGTGCCAGTAGTACCCAGGGGGCCCTTTCTGGAAACACCATATATTTT.

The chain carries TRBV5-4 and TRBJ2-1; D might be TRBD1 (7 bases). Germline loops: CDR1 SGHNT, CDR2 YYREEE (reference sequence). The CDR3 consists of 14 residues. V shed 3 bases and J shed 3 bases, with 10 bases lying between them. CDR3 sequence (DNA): TGTGCCAGCAGCTCGGGGGACAGCTACAATGAGCAGTTCTTC. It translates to CASSSGDSYNEQFF. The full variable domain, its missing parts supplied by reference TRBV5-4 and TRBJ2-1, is ETGVTQSPTHLIKTRGQQVTLRCSSQSGHNTVSWYQQALGQGPQFIFQYYREEENGRGNFPPRFSGLQFPNYSSELNVNALELDDSALYLCASSSGDSYNEQFFGPGTRLTVL.

The chain's CDR3 is CASSDIRTGGDQPQHF. In nucleotides, the CDR3 is TGTGCCAGCAGTGACATACGGACAGGGGGCGATCAGCCCCAGCATTTT. The chain has TRBV2 and TRBJ1-5, with 11 bases that match TRBD1. The CDR3 contains 16 residues. Losses at the gene ends were 3 bases for V and 5 bases for J; bases not matched to a gene: 6. The germline V gene has CDR1 SNHLY and CDR2 FYNNEI.

In DNA, the CDR3 is TGTGCCAGCAGTCTTACAGGGGGAGGACAGCCCCAGCATTTT. It encodes CASSLTGGGQPQHF. This chain connects TRBV27 to TRBJ1-5, with 8 bases that match TRBD1. The CDR3 runs 14 residues. CDR1 and CDR2 (germline): MNHEY, SMNVEV (reference sequence). J lost 7 bases, V lost 5 bases, and 7 bases had no gene match.

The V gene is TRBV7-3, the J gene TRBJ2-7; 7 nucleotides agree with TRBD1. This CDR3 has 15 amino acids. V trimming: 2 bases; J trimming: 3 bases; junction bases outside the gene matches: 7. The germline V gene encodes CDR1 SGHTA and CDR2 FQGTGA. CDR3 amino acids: CASSLETGAFYEQYF. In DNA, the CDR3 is TGTGCCAGCAGCTTAGAAACAGGGGCGTTCTACGAGCAGTACTTC.

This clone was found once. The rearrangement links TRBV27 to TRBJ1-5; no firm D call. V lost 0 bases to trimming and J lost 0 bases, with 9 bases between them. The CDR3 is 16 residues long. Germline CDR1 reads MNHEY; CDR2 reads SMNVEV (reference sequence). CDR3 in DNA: TGTGCCAGCAGTTTATCTTCCAGATATAGCAATCAGCCCCAGCATTTT. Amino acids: CASSLSSRYSNQPQHF.

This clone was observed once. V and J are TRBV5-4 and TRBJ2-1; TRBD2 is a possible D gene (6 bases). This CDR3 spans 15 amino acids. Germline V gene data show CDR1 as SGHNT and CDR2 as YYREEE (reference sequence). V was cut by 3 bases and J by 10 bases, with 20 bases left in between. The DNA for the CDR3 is TGTGCCAGCAGCTCCCAGTCGGGGGTGCCGACGGAGCAGTTCTTC. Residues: CASSSQSGVPTEQFF. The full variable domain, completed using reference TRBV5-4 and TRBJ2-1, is ETGVTQSPTHLIKTRGQQVTLRCSSQSGHNTVSWYQQALGQGPQFIFQYYREEENGRGNFPPRFSGLQFPNYSSELNVNALELDDSALYLCASSSQSGVPTEQFFGPGTRLTVL.

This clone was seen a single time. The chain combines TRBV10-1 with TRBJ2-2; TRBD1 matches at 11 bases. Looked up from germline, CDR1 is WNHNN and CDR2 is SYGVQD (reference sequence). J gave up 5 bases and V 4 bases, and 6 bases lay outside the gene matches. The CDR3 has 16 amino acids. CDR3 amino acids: CASSAGQGAMTGELFF. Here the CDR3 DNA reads TGCGCCAGCAGTGCCGGACAGGGGGCGATGACCGGGGAGCTGTTTTTT.

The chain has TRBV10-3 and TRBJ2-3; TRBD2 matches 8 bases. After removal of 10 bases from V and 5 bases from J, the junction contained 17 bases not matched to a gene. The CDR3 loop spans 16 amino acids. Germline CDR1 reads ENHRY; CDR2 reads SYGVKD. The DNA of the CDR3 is TGTGCCAGCGGGCCCCGTGGAGCGGGAGAGGGAGATACGCAGTATTTT. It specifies CASGPRGAGEGDTQYF.

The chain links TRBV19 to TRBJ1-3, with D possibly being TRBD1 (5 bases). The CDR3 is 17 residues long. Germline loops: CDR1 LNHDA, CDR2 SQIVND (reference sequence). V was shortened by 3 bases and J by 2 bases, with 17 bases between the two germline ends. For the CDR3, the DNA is TGTGCCAGTAGTATGCAGACAGCCAAACCCACTGGAAACACCATATATTTT. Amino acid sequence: CASSMQTAKPTGNTIYF.

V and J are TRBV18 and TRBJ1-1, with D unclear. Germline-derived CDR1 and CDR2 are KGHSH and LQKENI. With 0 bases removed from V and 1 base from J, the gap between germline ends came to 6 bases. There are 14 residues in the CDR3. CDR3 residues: CASSPPLSNTEAFF. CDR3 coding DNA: TGTGCCAGCTCACCACCGTTATCGAACACTGAAGCTTTCTTT.